The rows below give T cell receptor beta chains drawn from one sample of a study of cytomegalovirus exposure and HLA in healthy donors. The table came from immunoSEQ multiplex PCR; TCRdb's copy has only in-frame clones and leaves some out. The data contain approximately 110,000 clones, roughly 82% of them singletons. The source material was PBMCs. Source of these receptors: a woman aged 40-49 years in good health and CMV-seropositive. The CDR3 runs from the conserved cysteine through the conserved F or W.

v_gene	j_gene	CDR3aa
TRBV27	TRBJ1-6	CATNNRGNNSPLHF
TRBV5-1	TRBJ1-1	CASRQGASNTEAFF
TRBV28	TRBJ2-3	CASSTTSGTDTQYF
TRBV28	TRBJ1-6	CASSQMDRTSPLHF
TRBV18	TRBJ2-1	CASSQSVNNEQFF
TRBV7-9	TRBJ1-1	CASSLDRVEAFF
TRBV5-1	TRBJ2-7	CASSPRTSWTYEQYF
TRBV7-3	TRBJ2-1	CASSEGLGVRDEQFF
TRBV11-2	TRBJ2-7	CASNQGWREQYF
TRBV7-8	TRBJ2-3	CASSSGTSPTRTDTQYF
TRBV4-1	TRBJ2-1	CASSPTSRTSGNYNEQFF
TRBV18	TRBJ2-7	CASSRTSYSYEQYF
TRBV6-1	TRBJ2-1	CASSDRAGDSYYNEQFF
TRBV5-4	TRBJ1-1	CASSLPPGGPAFF
TRBV11-2	TRBJ1-2	CASSPRTGGEGYTF
TRBV28	TRBJ2-1	CASTATSGSSYNEQFF
TRBV19	TRBJ2-1	CASSIGREGNEQFF
TRBV19	TRBJ2-3	CASSPQGGLLSAQYF
TRBV7-7	TRBJ2-7	CASSPQELAAPYEQYF
TRBV5-1	TRBJ1-1	CASSLVQQGTLSTEAFF
TRBV5-1	TRBJ2-7	CASSLWWAGELIPTEQYF
TRBV7-3	TRBJ2-2	CASSFDGGRSGELFF
TRBV10-1	TRBJ2-2	CASSESGQANTGELFF
TRBV6-1	TRBJ2-1	CASSELAANNEQFF
TRBV6-6	TRBJ2-2	CASSYSGQPNTGELFF
TRBV10-3	TRBJ1-2	CAISEDRSGGYTF
TRBV6-5	TRBJ2-3	CASSALAGVGDTQYF
TRBV9	TRBJ2-1	CASSYGMASGSYNEQFF
TRBV6-4	TRBJ2-2	CASRRTGGTGELFF
TRBV27	TRBJ1-2	CASSALTGGTYGYTF